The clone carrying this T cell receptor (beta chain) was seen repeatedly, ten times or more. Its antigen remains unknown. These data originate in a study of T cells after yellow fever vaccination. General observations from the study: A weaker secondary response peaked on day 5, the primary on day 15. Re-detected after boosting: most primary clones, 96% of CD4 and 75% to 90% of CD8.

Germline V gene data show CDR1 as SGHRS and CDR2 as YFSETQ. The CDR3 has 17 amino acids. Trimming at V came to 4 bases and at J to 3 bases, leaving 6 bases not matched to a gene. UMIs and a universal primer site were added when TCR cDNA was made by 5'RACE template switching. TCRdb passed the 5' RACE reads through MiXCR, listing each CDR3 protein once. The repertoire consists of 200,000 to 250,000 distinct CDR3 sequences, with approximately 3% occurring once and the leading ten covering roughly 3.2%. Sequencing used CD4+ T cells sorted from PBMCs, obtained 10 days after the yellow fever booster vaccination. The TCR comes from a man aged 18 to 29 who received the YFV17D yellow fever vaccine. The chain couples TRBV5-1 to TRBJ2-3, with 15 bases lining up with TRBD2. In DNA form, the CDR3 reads TGCGCCAGCAGCCGGCGGACTAGCGGGGGGGATACAGATACGCAGTATTTT. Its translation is CASSRRTSGGDTDTQYF.